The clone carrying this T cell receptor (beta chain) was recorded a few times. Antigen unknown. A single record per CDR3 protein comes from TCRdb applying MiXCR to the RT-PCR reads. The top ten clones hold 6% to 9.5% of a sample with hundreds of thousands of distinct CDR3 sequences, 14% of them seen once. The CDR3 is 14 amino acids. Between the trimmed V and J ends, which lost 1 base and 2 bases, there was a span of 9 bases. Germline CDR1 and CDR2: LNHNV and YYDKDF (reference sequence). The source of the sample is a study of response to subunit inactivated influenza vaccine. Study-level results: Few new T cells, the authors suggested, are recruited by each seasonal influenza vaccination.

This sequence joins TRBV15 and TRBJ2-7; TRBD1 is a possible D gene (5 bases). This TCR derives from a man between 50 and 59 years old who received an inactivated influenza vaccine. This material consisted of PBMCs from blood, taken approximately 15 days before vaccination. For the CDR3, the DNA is TGTGCCACCAGCAGAGGGACATTTGCCTACGAGCAGTACTTC. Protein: CATSRGTFAYEQYF.